These 27 T cell receptor beta chains came from one sample sequenced in a study of shared clonotypes between healthy human individuals. Here immunoSEQ multiplex PCR was the method, and the copy in TCRdb shows in-frame clones only, minus some. The sample includes under 1 million clones, about 92% seen only once; the top ten take around 24%. Naive CD8 cells lacked CD45RO, underwent positive selection for CCR7 and left out terminally differentiated effector memory CD45RA+ cells. The sample consisted of naive CD8+ T cells sorted from blood. The receptors originated from a man in his thirties or forties in good health.

The CDR3 region has the DNA TGTGCCAGCAGCCTGCGGGGGGCAGGCAGAGATACGCAGTATTTT. It codes for CASSLRGAGRDTQYF. The V gene is TRBV14, the J gene TRBJ2-3; 8 bases align to TRBD2. J was trimmed by 5 bases and V by 4 bases; bases with no gene match: 8. Per the germline V gene, CDR1 is SGHDN and CDR2 is FVKESK. CDR3 size: 15 residues.

J is TRBJ2-1 and V is TRBV19, with D hard to call. The CDR3 runs to 15 residues. Deletions cut 3 bases from V and 5 bases from J, with 14 bases between. Per the germline V gene, CDR1 is LNHDA and CDR2 is SQIVND (reference sequence). The CDR3 protein is CASSMMGFYDNEQFF. As DNA, the CDR3 is TGTGCCAGTAGTATGATGGGGTTCTACGACAATGAGCAGTTCTTC.

The chain joins TRBV7-6 to TRBJ2-2; D possibly uses TRBD1 or TRBD2 (5 bases each). Trimming shortened V by 2 bases and J by 7 bases, and 20 bases separated the two germline ends. This CDR3 has 17 amino acids. Germline CDR1 and CDR2: SGHVS and FNYEAQ. As DNA, the CDR3 is TGTGCCAGCAGCTTACACAGGCTGGGTGAAGGAGGCGGGGAGCTGTTTTTT. It codes for CASSLHRLGEGGGELFF.

The V call is TRBV10-2, the J call TRBJ2-3, with 9 bases lining up with TRBD2. Trimming removed 3 bases from V and 2 bases from J; junction bases left unmatched: 15. Germline values: CDR1 WSHSY, CDR2 SAAADI. The CDR3 is 19 residues long. Here the CDR3 DNA reads TGCGCCAGCAGTGATAGCGGGAGTATATCGTTTCGGAACACAGATACGCAGTATTTT. This translates into CASSDSGSISFRNTDTQYF.

CDR3 sequence: CSVEGTGLDTQYF. The CDR3 DNA follows: TGCAGCGTTGAAGGGACAGGGTTAGATACGCAGTATTTT. The chain uses TRBV29-1 and TRBJ2-3; 8 nucleotides match TRBD1. The CDR3 has 13 residues. The germline V gene has CDR1 SQVTM and CDR2 ANQGSEA. V trimming: 1 base; J trimming: 5 bases; junction bases outside the gene matches: 2.

V and J are TRBV6-5 and TRBJ2-1; D is possibly TRBD2 (6 bases). Trimming left V 2 bases short and J 8 bases short, with 16 bases between. The germline CDR1 and CDR2 sequences are MNHEY and SVGAGI. This CDR3 spans 15 amino acids. The CDR3 sequence: CASSYRVGGFDEQFF. The CDR3 bases are TGTGCCAGCAGTTACAGGGTGGGAGGATTCGATGAGCAGTTCTTC.

This chain's CDR3 is CARRRTSGTYEQYF. The CDR3 DNA follows: TGTGCCAGGAGAAGGACTAGCGGTACCTACGAGCAGTACTTC. This chain uses TRBV2 with TRBJ2-7; 10 nucleotides line up with TRBD2. In germline, CDR1 is SNHLY, CDR2 FYNNEI. The V gene end was trimmed by 9 bases and the J gene end by 2 bases; junction bases not matched to a gene: 7. The CDR3 length is 14 residues. The complete variable domain, with remaining parts taken from reference TRBV2 and TRBJ2-7, reads EPEVTQTPSHQVTQMGQEVILRCVPISNHLYFYWYRQILGQKVEFLVSFYNNEISEKSEIFDDQFSVERPDGSNFTLKIRSTKLEDSAMYFCARRRTSGTYEQYFGPGTRLTVT.

Worth noting for this clone: Other DNA sequences in the sample encode the same CDR3. The CDR3 bases are TGTGCCAGCAGTACGGGCGATAGCAATCAGCCCCAGCATTTT. It specifies CASSTGDSNQPQHF. The chain links TRBV27 to TRBJ1-5; D ambiguous. The CDR3 has 14 amino acids. Germline CDR1 reads MNHEY; CDR2 reads SMNVEV (reference sequence). Trimming stripped 5 bases from V and 0 bases from J, with 8 bases between.

The V call is TRBV29-1, the J call TRBJ1-3; tentatively, D is TRBD1 (5 bases). CDR1 SQVTM and CDR2 ANQGSEA come from the germline V gene. Between the trimmed V and J ends, which lost 2 bases and 0 bases, there was a span of 11 bases. CDR3 length equals 15 residues. The CDR3 loop reads CSVEMEQASGNTIYF. DNA of the CDR3: TGCAGCGTTGAAATGGAACAGGCCTCTGGAAACACCATATATTTT.

The genes are TRBV5-4 and TRBJ2-7; tentative D call: TRBD1 (5 bases). This CDR3 has 12 residues. Germline-derived CDR1 and CDR2 are SGHNT and YYREEE (reference sequence). Trimming shortened V by 4 bases and J by 5 bases, and 10 bases separated the two germline ends. The CDR3 is CASSLGVNEQYF. The CDR3 DNA reads TGTGCCAGCAGCCTAGGGGTTAACGAGCAGTACTTC.

This clone was recorded once. The sample carries other DNA sequences with the same CDR3. The V and J genes are TRBV9 and TRBJ2-7; the D call may be TRBD1 or TRBD2 (5 bases each). Germline CDR1 and CDR2: SGDLS and YYNGEE. The length of the CDR3 is 13 residues. The germline V and J ends were trimmed by 2 bases and 2 bases, with 8 bases remaining between them. CDR3 region: CASSVGTTYEQYF. CDR3 coding DNA: TGTGCCAGCAGCGTTGGGACGACCTACGAGCAGTACTTC.

This chain uses TRBV19 with TRBJ2-7, with D maybe TRBD1 (6 bases). In germline, CDR1 is LNHDA, CDR2 SQIVND (reference sequence). CDR3 length: 13 residues. V was pared by 10 bases and J by 3 bases, with 16 bases between. The CDR3 DNA is TGTGCCACCGCAACAGGGTTCGGCTACGAGCAGTACTTC. It translates to CATATGFGYEQYF.

This chain links TRBV23-1 with TRBJ1-1; D not certain. TRBV23-1 is designated an ORF whose function remains uncertain. CDR3 length equals 14 residues. Trimming took 1 base from V and 4 from J, leaving 10 bases between them. CDR3 sequence reads: CASSQLLGVTEAFF. The CDR3, as DNA: TGCGCCAGCAGTCAATTATTGGGCGTCACTGAAGCTTTCTTT.

The chain couples TRBV12-5 to TRBJ2-2; D unclear. V lost 6 bases to trimming and J lost 3 bases, with 8 bases between them. The CDR3 is 13 amino acids. Germline CDR1 and CDR2: LGHNT and FRNRAP. The CDR3 nucleotides read TGTGCTAGTGGCGTGGAGTACACCGGGGAGCTGTTTTTT. Translation gives CASGVEYTGELFF.

This rearrangement joins TRBV7-9 to TRBJ2-1, with D perhaps TRBD1 or TRBD2 (5 bases each). The CDR3 has 16 amino acids. Between the trimmed V and J ends, which lost 8 bases and 8 bases, there was a span of 25 bases. CDR1 is SEHNR, CDR2 FQNEAQ, per germline (reference sequence). DNA for the CDR3: TGTGCCAGCGGACTCCAGGGTCGAATGCCCTCCGATGAGCAGTTCTTC. Amino acids: CASGLQGRMPSDEQFF. The full variable domain, in which reference TRBV7-9 and TRBJ2-1 provide the parts outside the CDR3, is DTGVSQNPRHKITKRGQNVTFRCDPISEHNRLYWYRQTLGQGPEFLTYFQNEAQLEKSRLLSDRFSAERPKGSFSTLEIQRTEQGDSAMYLCASGLQGRMPSDEQFFGPGTRLTVL.

The V and J genes are TRBV5-4 and TRBJ2-6; a possible D gene is TRBD1 (5 bases). In germline, CDR1 is SGHNT, CDR2 YYREEE (reference sequence). With 0 bases removed from V and 0 bases from J, the gap between germline ends came to 16 bases. CDR3 length equals 19 residues. The CDR3 sequence is CASSLDQGQRYSGANVLTF. CDR3 bases: TGTGCCAGCAGCTTGGACCAGGGCCAGCGTTACTCTGGGGCCAACGTCCTGACTTTC.

This chain connects TRBV27 to TRBJ1-2; D is uncertain. Germline V gene data show CDR1 as MNHEY and CDR2 as SMNVEV (reference sequence). Deletions cut 0 bases from V and 5 bases from J, with 10 bases between. This CDR3 comprises 14 residues. DNA for the CDR3: TGTGCCAGCAGTTTATCGGTAGGGAATTATGGCTACACCTTC. This codes for CASSLSVGNYGYTF.

V usage is TRBV5-6 and J usage is TRBJ2-1; 8 nucleotides match TRBD1. This CDR3 comprises 15 residues. Per the germline V gene, CDR1 is SGHDT and CDR2 is YYEEEE. V lost 1 base, J lost 6 bases, and 6 bases stayed unmatched. The CDR3 loop is CASSLRQGYLNEQFF. As DNA, the CDR3 is TGTGCCAGCAGCTTGCGACAGGGGTATCTCAATGAGCAGTTCTTC.

The CDR3 DNA is TGTGCCATCAGGGAACCGGGACAGGGTTTGTACGAGCAGTACTTC. Its translation: CAIREPGQGLYEQYF. The gene calls are TRBV10-3 and TRBJ2-7, with TRBD1 identical over 9 bases. The germline V gene has CDR1 ENHRY and CDR2 SYGVKD. V shed 6 bases and J 4 bases; nucleotides not matched to a gene: 10. The CDR3 is made up of 15 amino acids.

This chain uses TRBV19 with TRBJ2-2; TRBD1 aligns across 9 bases. V was clipped by 7 bases and J by 6 bases; unmatched bases: 6. CDR1 is LNHDA and CDR2 is SQIVND in the germline V gene (reference sequence). The CDR3 contains 14 residues. Here the CDR3 reads CASTTGGFSGELFF. CDR3 DNA: TGTGCCAGTACCACAGGGGGCTTTTCCGGGGAGCTGTTTTTT.

The chain links TRBV28 to TRBJ2-1, with 7 positions matching TRBD1. The CDR3 totals 15 residues. After removal of 8 bases from V and 4 bases from J, the junction contained 11 bases not matched to a gene. Germline loops: CDR1 MDHEN, CDR2 SYDVKM. Here the CDR3 DNA reads TGTGCCAGCCTTCGAGGGACAGCCAATTACAATGAGCAGTTCTTC. Its translation: CASLRGTANYNEQFF.

This chain connects TRBV28 to TRBJ2-7, with D unresolved. The CDR3 has 14 amino acids. V lost 0 bases and J 6 bases, leaving 12 bases between the germline ends. In germline, CDR1 is MDHEN, CDR2 SYDVKM. Written as DNA, the CDR3 is TGTGCCAGCAGTTTATGGTCTAAAGCCTCCGAGCAGTACTTC. Protein: CASSLWSKASEQYF.

The chain carries TRBV7-2 and TRBJ2-7; 10 nucleotides agree with TRBD1. Germline CDR1 SGHTA, CDR2 FQGNSA. The CDR3 is made up of 14 amino acids. The trim removed 3 bases at V and 3 bases at J, leaving 2 bases unmatched. As DNA, the CDR3 is TGTGCCAGCAGCTTCGGGACAGGGGTCTACGAGCAGTACTTC. Residues: CASSFGTGVYEQYF.

This clone was found once. This chain joins TRBV2 and TRBJ2-1; 7 bases agree with TRBD1. The CDR3 extends over 15 amino acids. V gave up 3 bases and J gave up 7 bases; unmatched junction bases: 9. In germline, CDR1 is SNHLY, CDR2 FYNNEI. The CDR3 sequence: CASSDGDRAGNEQFF. CDR3 in DNA: TGTGCCAGCAGTGACGGAGACAGGGCTGGAAATGAGCAGTTCTTC.

The gene calls are TRBV27 and TRBJ2-3; either TRBD1 or TRBD2 may supply D (6 bases each). V was clipped by 10 bases and J by 5 bases, with 16 bases between them. This CDR3 has 13 residues. Germline values: CDR1 MNHEY, CDR2 SMNVEV (reference sequence). CDR3 region: CATGGRVGDTQYF. The DNA of the CDR3 is TGTGCCACCGGGGGCCGCGTCGGAGATACGCAGTATTTT.

The chain uses TRBV7-8 and TRBJ1-2; 7 bases fit TRBD1. The CDR3 totals 15 residues. J gave up 4 bases and V 2 bases, and 7 bases lay outside the gene matches. Germline lookup yields CDR1 SGHVS and CDR2 FQNEAQ. The CDR3, as DNA: TGTGCCAGCAGCTTACCGGGACAGAGCATCTATGGCTACACCTTC. Translating gives CASSLPGQSIYGYTF.

The gene calls are TRBV7-3 and TRBJ2-5, with 11 bases matching TRBD2. Germline CDR1 is SGHTA and CDR2 is FQGTGA. The V segment lost 5 bases and the J segment 4 bases; nucleotides outside the gene matches: 12. This CDR3 spans 17 amino acids. CDR3 coding DNA: TGTGCCAGCAGCCCACTAGCGGGAGTTACCCAGGGAGAGACCCAGTACTTC. Translating it yields CASSPLAGVTQGETQYF.